The 27 T cell receptor beta chains below all came from one sample that was sequenced in a study of blood T cell repertoires in COVID-19. Clones were sequenced by immunoSEQ multiplex PCR, and TCRdb holds only the in-frame ones, with some missing. The table lists about 180,000 clones, about 85% of them singletons, with 15% to 20% in the top ten. What was sequenced was peripheral blood. All receptors come from a person aged 65 to 79 with COVID-19, enrolled during active disease.

The J gene is TRBJ2-1, the V gene TRBV7-2, with 10 bases lining up with TRBD2. Germline V lookup: CDR1 SGHTA, CDR2 FQGNSA. The CDR3 has 17 amino acids. J gave up 0 bases and V 5 bases, and 7 bases lay outside the gene matches. In DNA form, the CDR3 reads TGTGCCAGCAGCCGTGATAGCGGGAGGAGCTCCTACAATGAGCAGTTCTTC. Protein sequence: CASSRDSGRSSYNEQFF. Full variable domain (missing parts from reference TRBV7-2 and TRBJ2-1): GAGVSQSPSNKVTEKGKDVELRCDPISGHTALYWYRQSLGQGLEFLIYFQGNSAPDKSGLPSDRFSAERTGGSVSTLTIQRTQQEDSAVYLCASSRDSGRSSYNEQFFGPGTRLTVL.

This chain uses TRBV2 with TRBJ2-5, with TRBD2 as a possible D gene (6 bases). V lost 6 bases and J lost 4, with 15 bases in between. Germline lookup yields CDR1 SNHLY and CDR2 FYNNEI. This CDR3 has 14 residues. The CDR3 here is CASSYSRGRETQYF. CDR3 DNA: TGTGCCAGCAGCTACTCGCGGGGACGAGAGACCCAGTACTTC.

J is TRBJ1-2 and V is TRBV7-8, with D possibly matching TRBD1 (6 bases). Trimming took 6 bases from V and 5 from J, leaving 16 bases between them. CDR3 length equals 14 residues. Germline CDR1 reads SGHVS; CDR2 reads FQNEAQ. In DNA form, the CDR3 reads TGTGCCAGCAGGCCCCCAGGACAGTTTTATGGCTACACCTTC. Protein product: CASRPPGQFYGYTF. Looking up the rest from reference TRBV7-8 and TRBJ1-2 gives the full variable domain: GAGVSQSPRYKVAKRGQDVALRCDPISGHVSLFWYQQALGQGPEFLTYFQNEAQLDKSGLPSDRFFAERPEGSVSTLKIQRTQQEDSAVYLCASRPPGQFYGYTFGSGTRLTVV.

The rearrangement links TRBV27 to TRBJ1-5; TRBD1 is a possible D gene (6 bases). Germline lookup yields CDR1 MNHEY and CDR2 SMNVEV (reference sequence). The CDR3 contains 15 residues. V dropped 5 bases and J dropped 0 bases, with 11 bases sitting between them. In DNA form, the CDR3 reads TGTGCCAGCAGTGTACAGGGAAATAGCAATCAGCCCCAGCATTTT. Translated, it gives CASSVQGNSNQPQHF.

The CDR3 reads CASSVGTGNLPQHF. The CDR3 DNA reads TGTGCCAGCAGCGTAGGGACAGGGAATCTACCCCAGCATTTT. This rearrangement joins TRBV9 to TRBJ1-5, with 8 bases matching TRBD1. From germline, CDR1 is SGDLS and CDR2 YYNGEE. The J segment lost 10 bases and the V segment lost 0 bases, leaving 6 bases of the junction unmatched. CDR3 length: 14 residues.

CDR3 loop: CASSFQGVREQYF. The DNA of the CDR3 is TGTGCCAGCAGTTTCCAGGGGGTAAGGGAGCAGTACTTC. J is TRBJ2-7 and V is TRBV12-3 or TRBV12-4, with 7 nucleotides matching TRBD1. The V segment lost 3 bases and the J segment 7 bases; nucleotides outside the gene matches: 6. This CDR3 comprises 13 residues.

V gene TRBV24-1 combines with J gene TRBJ2-1, with a weak D call TRBD1 (5 bases). Germline values: CDR1 KGHDR, CDR2 SFDVKD. V was trimmed by 4 bases and J by 6 bases, leaving 18 bases between them. CDR3 length: 16 amino acids. Written as DNA, the CDR3 is TGTGCCACCAGTGAAGGGGTAGGCATTTTCGGCAATGAGCAGTTCTTC. This sequence encodes CATSEGVGIFGNEQFF.

This sequence joins TRBV23-1 and TRBJ2-7; D gene ambiguous. TRBV23-1 is recorded as an ORF, its role being uncertain. V was pared by 0 bases and J by 5 bases, with 5 bases between. This CDR3 comprises 12 residues. The DNA for the CDR3 is TGCGCCAGCAGTCAATCTTTCGACGAGCAGTACTTC. Protein: CASSQSFDEQYF.

On this clone: One end of the junction varies from germline; a read error may be responsible. This chain uses TRBV11-3 with TRBJ2-7, with D tentatively TRBD2 (5 bases). The length of the CDR3 is 13 residues. Germline V gene lookup returns CDR1 SGHNT and CDR2 YENEEA. CDR3 nucleotides: TGTGCCAGCAGCCCCGACCGCGGACTGTCAAATTTCTTC. Its translation: CASSPDRGLSNFF.

V usage is TRBV7-2 and J usage is TRBJ2-7; possible D gene TRBD1, 5 bases. The CDR3 sequence is 11 residues long. The V gene lost 2 bases and the J gene lost 6 bases, with 5 bases spanning the gap. In germline, CDR1 is SGHTA, CDR2 FQGNSA. The CDR3 region is CASSLRGEQYF. CDR3 DNA: TGTGCCAGCAGCTTAAGGGGCGAGCAGTACTTC.

The chain links TRBV5-1 to TRBJ2-3; 11 nucleotides agree with TRBD2. The V gene end was trimmed by 1 base and the J gene end by 3 bases; junction bases not matched to a gene: 4. This CDR3 is 16 amino acids long. Germline V gene sequence: CDR1 SGHRS, CDR2 YFSETQ. The CDR3 sequence is CASSLTSGSGTDTQYF. CDR3 DNA sequence: TGCGCCAGCAGCTTGACTAGCGGGAGTGGGACAGATACGCAGTATTTT. Full variable domain (outside the CDR3, taken from reference TRBV5-1 and TRBJ2-3): KAGVTQTPRYLIKTRGQQVTLSCSPISGHRSVSWYQQTPGQGLQFLFEYFSETQRNKGNFPGRFSGRQFSNSRSEMNVSTLELGDSALYLCASSLTSGSGTDTQYFGPGTRLTVL.

This chain's CDR3 is CASSRKTGVVGYTF. The CDR3 region has the DNA TGTGCCAGCAGCCGGAAGACAGGGGTGGTTGGCTACACCTTC. This sequence joins TRBV5-4 and TRBJ1-2; 8 nucleotides align to TRBD1. Germline assignment: CDR1 SGHNT and CDR2 YYREEE (reference sequence). V shed 4 bases, J shed 7 bases, and the junction held 9 bases outside the gene matches. The CDR3 extends over 14 amino acids.

Concerning this clone itself: One end of the junction is discordant with germline, which a read error may explain. J is TRBJ2-7 and V is TRBV7-3; 9 bases map to TRBD2. The germline CDR1 and CDR2 sequences are SGHTA and FQGTGA. This CDR3 region has 17 residues. The CDR3 sequence: CASSLTGSTSGPYEQYF. CDR3 DNA: TGTGCCAGCAGCCTAACGGGGTCGACTAGCGGCCCCTACGAGCAGTACTTC.

The chain joins TRBV5-8 to TRBJ1-2; D possibly corresponds to TRBD1 (5 bases). The germline gives CDR1 SGHTS, CDR2 YDEGEE. Trimming cost V 6 bases and J 4 bases, with 16 bases left between them. There are 14 residues in the CDR3. CDR3 nucleotide sequence: TGTGCCAGCAAAGGTTTCGACAGCACCTATGGCTACACCTTC. This sequence encodes CASKGFDSTYGYTF.

The chain has TRBV7-2 and TRBJ2-1, with TRBD2 matching over 9 bases. Germline V gene data show CDR1 as SGHTA and CDR2 as FQGNSA. This CDR3 has 17 residues. With 3 bases clipped from V and 6 bases from J, the junction kept 12 bases outside the gene matches. Here the CDR3 DNA reads TGTGCCAGCAGCTTGATGAGTCTCCTAGCGGGAAGCAATGAGCAGTTCTTC. It translates to CASSLMSLLAGSNEQFF.

Only a few counts were recorded for this clone. The CDR3 coding sequence is TGTGCCAGCACCGCGCCTGGCGGGGGGCGATACAATGAGCAGTTCTTC. This gives the protein CASTAPGGGRYNEQFF. The V and J genes are TRBV2 and TRBJ2-1, with 8 bases aligning to TRBD2. Trimming cost V 7 bases and J 4 bases; bases outside gene matches: 12. CDR1 and CDR2 from the germline V gene are SNHLY and FYNNEI. The CDR3 totals 16 residues.

This sequence joins TRBV11-2 and TRBJ1-1; D is perhaps TRBD1 (6 bases). The CDR3 is 16 residues long. V was shortened by 3 bases and J by 3 bases, with 17 bases between the two germline ends. Germline-derived CDR1 and CDR2 are SGHAT and FQNNGV. CDR3 region: CASSFTGGYSDTEAFF. The CDR3 nucleotides read TGTGCCAGCAGCTTCACTGGGGGCTATAGTGACACTGAAGCTTTCTTT. Combining the CDR3 with reference TRBV11-2 and TRBJ1-1 gives the whole variable domain EAGVAQSPRYKIIEKRQSVAFWCNPISGHATLYWYQQILGQGPKLLIQFQNNGVVDDSQLPKDRFSAERLKGVDSTLKIQPAKLEDSAVYLCASSFTGGYSDTEAFFGQGTRLTVV.

The V call is TRBV29-1, the J call TRBJ1-2; 8 bases are a match to TRBD1. Trimming cost V 7 bases and J 5 bases; bases outside gene matches: 12. The CDR3 is made up of 14 amino acids. Germline assignment: CDR1 SQVTM and CDR2 ANQGSEA. The CDR3 DNA follows: TGCAGCGCCCGCCTGGACAGGGAGGGATATGGCTACACCTTC. Translated, it gives CSARLDREGYGYTF. Full variable domain (missing parts from reference TRBV29-1 and TRBJ1-2): SAVISQKPSRDICQRGTSLTIQCQVDSQVTMMFWYRQQPGQSLTLIATANQGSEATYESGFVIDKFPISRPNLTFSTLTVSNMSPEDSSIYLCSARLDREGYGYTFGSGTRLTVV.

This clone was seen only once. The sample holds other DNA sequences that translate to the same CDR3. This chain uses TRBV28 with TRBJ2-7; no clear D. CDR1 MDHEN and CDR2 SYDVKM come from the germline V gene. This CDR3 has 11 residues. Trimming removed 4 bases at V and 3 bases at J, with 4 bases between. CDR3 loop: CASSYNYEQYF. CDR3 in DNA: TGTGCCAGCAGTTACAACTACGAGCAGTACTTC. The full variable domain, with the rest looked up from reference TRBV28 and TRBJ2-7, is DVKVTQSSRYLVKRTGEKVFLECVQDMDHENMFWYRQDPGLGLRLIYFSYDVKMKEKGDIPEGYSVSREKKERFSLILESASTNQTSMYLCASSYNYEQYFGPGTRLTVT.

CDR3 in amino acids: CASSPRDFQETQYF. The CDR3 coding sequence is TGTGCCAGCAGCCCCAGGGATTTCCAAGAGACCCAGTACTTC. The rearrangement joins TRBV14 to TRBJ2-5; D might be TRBD1 (5 bases). With 4 bases removed from V and 1 base from J, the gap between germline ends came to 10 bases. This CDR3 is built from 14 residues. Germline CDR1 is SGHDN and CDR2 is FVKESK.

This rearrangement joins TRBV9 to TRBJ2-3; weak D call: TRBD1 (5 bases). The CDR3 totals 14 residues. The germline V and J ends were trimmed by 5 bases and 2 bases, with 12 bases remaining between them. Germline CDR1 SGDLS, CDR2 YYNGEE. The chain's CDR3 is CASSATGFTDTQYF. CDR3 sequence (DNA): TGTGCCAGCAGTGCAACAGGTTTCACAGATACGCAGTATTTT. Full variable domain (missing parts from reference TRBV9 and TRBJ2-3): DSGVTQTPKHLITATGQRVTLRCSPRSGDLSVYWYQQSLDQGLQFLIQYYNGEERAKGNILERFSAQQFPDLHSELNLSSLELGDSALYFCASSATGFTDTQYFGPGTRLTVL.

The chain employs TRBV5-4 and TRBJ1-4; D possibly corresponds to TRBD1 (5 bases). V gave up 2 bases and J gave up 5 bases, with 10 bases separating them. The germline V gene has CDR1 SGHNT and CDR2 YYREEE (reference sequence). The CDR3 covers 14 residues. CDR3 DNA: TGTGCCAGCAGCTTCCGGGGGGTAAATGAAAAACTGTTTTTT. It is translated as CASSFRGVNEKLFF.

The chain has TRBV5-4 and TRBJ2-5; 12 bases are shared with TRBD2. This CDR3 has 17 residues. Germline CDR1 reads SGHNT; CDR2 reads YYREEE (reference sequence). V was pared by 0 bases and J by 4 bases, with 7 bases of the junction left unmatched. The CDR3 here is CASSLDLTSGSRETQYF. As DNA, the CDR3 is TGTGCCAGCAGCTTGGATTTGACTAGCGGGAGTAGAGAGACCCAGTACTTC. The entire variable domain, with the rest obtained from reference TRBV5-4 and TRBJ2-5, is as follows: ETGVTQSPTHLIKTRGQQVTLRCSSQSGHNTVSWYQQALGQGPQFIFQYYREEENGRGNFPPRFSGLQFPNYSSELNVNALELDDSALYLCASSLDLTSGSRETQYFGPGTRLLVL.

The gene calls are TRBV4-2 and TRBJ2-7; 12 bases are a match to TRBD2. This CDR3 has 16 residues. V lost 0 bases, J lost 5 bases, and 5 bases stayed unmatched. Germline CDR1 reads LGHNA; CDR2 reads YNFKEQ. The CDR3 DNA sequence: TGTGCCAGCAGCCAAGATATAGGACTAGCGGGAAACGAGCAGTACTTC. It is translated as CASSQDIGLAGNEQYF.

The CDR3 DNA reads TGTGCCAGCAGCTTAACCGACAGGTTAAATGAGCAGTTCTTC. Its translation is CASSLTDRLNEQFF. V is TRBV7-2 and J is TRBJ2-1; tentatively, D is TRBD1 (6 bases). Trimming stripped 2 bases from V and 7 bases from J, with 12 bases between. Per germline, CDR1 SGHTA and CDR2 FQGNSA. The CDR3 spans 14 residues. The full variable domain, in which reference TRBV7-2 and TRBJ2-1 provide the parts outside the CDR3, is GAGVSQSPSNKVTEKGKDVELRCDPISGHTALYWYRQSLGQGLEFLIYFQGNSAPDKSGLPSDRFSAERTGGSVSTLTIQRTQQEDSAVYLCASSLTDRLNEQFFGPGTRLTVL.

The gene calls are TRBV7-2 and TRBJ1-1, with a tentative D call TRBD1 (5 bases). The germline V gene has CDR1 SGHTA and CDR2 FQGNSA. Trimming left V 7 bases short and J 0 bases short, with 18 bases between. This CDR3 has 16 amino acids. CDR3 amino acids: CASTATRVIMNTEAFF. In nucleotides, the CDR3 is TGTGCCAGCACTGCCACCAGGGTCATCATGAACACTGAAGCTTTCTTT.

The chain has TRBV7-3 and TRBJ1-2; 7 positions agree with TRBD1. V shed 5 bases and J 0 bases; nucleotides not matched to a gene: 6. This CDR3 comprises 15 residues. CDR1 and CDR2 (germline): SGHTA, FQGTGA. CDR3 coding DNA: TGTGCCAGCAGCCCTTCGACAGGGTCTAACTATGGCTACACCTTC. It yields the protein CASSPSTGSNYGYTF.